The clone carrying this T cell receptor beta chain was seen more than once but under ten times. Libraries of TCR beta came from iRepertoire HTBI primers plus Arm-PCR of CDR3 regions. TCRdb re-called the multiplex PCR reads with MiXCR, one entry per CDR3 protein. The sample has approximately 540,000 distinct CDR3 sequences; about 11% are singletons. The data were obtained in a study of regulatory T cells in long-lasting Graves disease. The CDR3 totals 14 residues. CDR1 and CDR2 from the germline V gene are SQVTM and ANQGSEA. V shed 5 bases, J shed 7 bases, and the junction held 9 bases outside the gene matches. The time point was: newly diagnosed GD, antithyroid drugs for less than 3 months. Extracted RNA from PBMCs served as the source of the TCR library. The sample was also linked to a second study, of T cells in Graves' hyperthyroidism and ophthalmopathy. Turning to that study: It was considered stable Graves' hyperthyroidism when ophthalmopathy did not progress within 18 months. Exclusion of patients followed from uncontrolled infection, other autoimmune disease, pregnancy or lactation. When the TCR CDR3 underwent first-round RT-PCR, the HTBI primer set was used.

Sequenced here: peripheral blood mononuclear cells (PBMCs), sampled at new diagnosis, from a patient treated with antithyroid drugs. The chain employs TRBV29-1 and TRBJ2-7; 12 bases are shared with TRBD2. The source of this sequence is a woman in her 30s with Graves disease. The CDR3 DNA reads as TGCAGCGTTTTACTAGCGGGAGGTCTAGGGGAGCAGTACTTC. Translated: CSVLLAGGLGEQYF.